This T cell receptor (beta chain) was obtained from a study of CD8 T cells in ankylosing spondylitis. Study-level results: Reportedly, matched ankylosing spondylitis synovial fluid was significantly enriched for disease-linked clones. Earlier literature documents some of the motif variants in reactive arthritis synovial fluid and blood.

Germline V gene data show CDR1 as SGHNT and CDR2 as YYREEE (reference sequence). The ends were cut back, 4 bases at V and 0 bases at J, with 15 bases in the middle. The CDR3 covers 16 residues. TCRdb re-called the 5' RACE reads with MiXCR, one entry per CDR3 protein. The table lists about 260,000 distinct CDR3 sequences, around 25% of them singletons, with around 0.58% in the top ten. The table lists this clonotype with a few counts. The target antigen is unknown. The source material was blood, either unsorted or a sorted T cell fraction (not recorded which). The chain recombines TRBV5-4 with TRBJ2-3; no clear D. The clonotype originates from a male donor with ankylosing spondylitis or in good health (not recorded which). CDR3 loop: CASSPGLSSSTDTQYF. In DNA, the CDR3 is TGTGCCAGCAGCCCGGGTTTGTCCTCTAGCACAGATACGCAGTATTTT.